This TCR beta chain was observed in a study of beta chain features in type 1 diabetes. This clone was found a few times. Antigen unknown. cDNA synthesis used the whole RNA isolate, giving expressed TCRB sequences. The table came from immunoSEQ multiplex PCR; TCRdb's copy has only in-frame clones and leaves some out. This table has roughly 340,000 clones, around 12% appearing once. Overall study results and limits: Moderate but significant shortening of TCRB CDR3s was recorded in all four CD4+ subsets from Type 1 diabetes patients.

The CDR3 spans 13 residues. After removal of 5 bases from V and 4 bases from J, the junction contained 2 bases not matched to a gene. Per germline, CDR1 SGHAT and CDR2 FQDESV (reference sequence). The source material was naive CD4+ T cells from blood. This TCR derives from a woman under 30 with type 1 diabetes. The V gene is TRBV11-1, the J gene TRBJ2-1; TRBD1 matches 7 bases. In DNA form, the CDR3 reads TGTGCCAGCAGCACGGACAGGTACAATGAGCAGTTCTTC. It is translated as CASSTDRYNEQFF.